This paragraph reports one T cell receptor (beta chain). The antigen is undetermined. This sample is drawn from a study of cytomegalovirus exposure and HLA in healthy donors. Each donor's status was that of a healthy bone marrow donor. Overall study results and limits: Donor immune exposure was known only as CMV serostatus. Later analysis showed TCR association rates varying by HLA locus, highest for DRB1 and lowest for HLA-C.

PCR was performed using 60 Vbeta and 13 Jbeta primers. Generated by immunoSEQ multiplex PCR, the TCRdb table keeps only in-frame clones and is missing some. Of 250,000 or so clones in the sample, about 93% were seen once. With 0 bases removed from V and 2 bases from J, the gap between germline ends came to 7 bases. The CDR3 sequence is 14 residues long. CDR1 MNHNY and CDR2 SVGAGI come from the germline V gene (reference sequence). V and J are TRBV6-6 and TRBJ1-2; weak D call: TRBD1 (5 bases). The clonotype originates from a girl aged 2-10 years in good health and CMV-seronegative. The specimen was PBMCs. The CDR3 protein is CASSYSSGNYGYTF. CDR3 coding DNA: TGTGCCAGCAGTTACTCCTCAGGGAACTATGGCTACACCTTC.